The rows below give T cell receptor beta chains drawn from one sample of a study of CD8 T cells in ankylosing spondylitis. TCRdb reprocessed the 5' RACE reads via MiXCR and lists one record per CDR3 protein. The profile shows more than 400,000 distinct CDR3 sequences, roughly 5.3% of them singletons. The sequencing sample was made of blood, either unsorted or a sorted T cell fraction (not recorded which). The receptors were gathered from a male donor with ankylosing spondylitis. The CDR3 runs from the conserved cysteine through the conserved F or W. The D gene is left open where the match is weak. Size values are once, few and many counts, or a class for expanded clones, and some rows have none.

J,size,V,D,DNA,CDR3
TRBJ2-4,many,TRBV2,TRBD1,TGTGCCAGCAGATACAGGGGGACGATGGCCAAAAACATTCAGTACTTC,CASRYRGTMAKNIQYF
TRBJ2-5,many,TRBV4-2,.,TGTGCCAGCAGCCGCGTATTTCAAGAGACCCAGTACTTC,CASSRVFQETQYF
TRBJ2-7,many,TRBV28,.,TGTGCCAGCAGTGATCGCTATCAGGGGAACGAGCAGTACTTC,CASSDRYQGNEQYF
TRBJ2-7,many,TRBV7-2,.,TGTGCCAGCAGCTCCCAGGCGGGGAACTCCTACGAGCAGTACTTC,CASSSQAGNSYEQYF
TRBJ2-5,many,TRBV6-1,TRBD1,TGTGCCAGCAGAGACGACAGGGGTGTAGAGACCCAGTACTTC,CASRDDRGVETQYF
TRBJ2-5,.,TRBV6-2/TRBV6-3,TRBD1,TGTGCCAGCAGTTACCTCCGGACAGGGGGCTGGGAGGAGACCCAGTACTTC,CASSYLRTGGWEETQYF
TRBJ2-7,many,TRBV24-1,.,TGTGCCACCACATTTTGGAACCCTAGGAACGAGCAGTACTTC,CATTFWNPRNEQYF
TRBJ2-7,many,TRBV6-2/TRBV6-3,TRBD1,TGTGCCAGCAGAGTGACAGGGGCCTACGAGCAGTACTTC,CASRVTGAYEQYF
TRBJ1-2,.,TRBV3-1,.,TGTGCCAGCAGCCAAGATAGATTTGTGAGGGGCTACACCTTC,CASSQDRFVRGYTF
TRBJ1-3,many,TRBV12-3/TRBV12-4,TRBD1,TGTGCCAGCAGCGCGGGACAGGGTAGTGGAAACACCATATATTTT,CASSAGQGSGNTIYF
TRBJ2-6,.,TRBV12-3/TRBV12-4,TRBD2,TGTGCCAGCAGTTTTCACCCTGGGACTAGCGGGAGTTTGAAGACGAGCTCTGGGGCCAACGTCCTGACTTTC,CASSFHPGTSGSLKTSSGANVLTF
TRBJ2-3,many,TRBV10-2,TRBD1,TGCGCCAGTATGGACAGGTTCACAGATACGCAGTATTTT,CASMDRFTDTQYF
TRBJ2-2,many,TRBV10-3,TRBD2,TGTGCCATCAGTGCAAGTCTAGCGGGAGGTCTCGGGGAGCTGTTTTTT,CAISASLAGGLGELFF
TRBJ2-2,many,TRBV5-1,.,TGCGCCAGCAGCTTGGTACCCTCCCCGAACACCGGGGAGCTGTTTTTT,CASSLVPSPNTGELFF
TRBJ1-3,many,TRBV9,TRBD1,TGTGCCAGCAGCGGCCGGGACAGAGGAAACACCATATATTTT,CASSGRDRGNTIYF
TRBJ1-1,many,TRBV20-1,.,TGCAGTGCTAGAAAGGCGGCGATGAACACTGAAGCTTTCTTT,CSARKAAMNTEAFF
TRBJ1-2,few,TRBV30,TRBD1,TGTGCCTGGAGTGTACAGGGGGCCTATGGCTACACCTTC,CAWSVQGAYGYTF
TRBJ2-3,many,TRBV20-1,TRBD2,TGCAGTGCTAGTGTCGGCGGGAGTTACACAGATACGCAGTATTTT,CSASVGGSYTDTQYF
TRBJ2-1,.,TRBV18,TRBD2,TGTGCCAGCCCCCAGCGGGAGGGTTCCTACAATGAGCAGTTCTTC,CASPQREGSYNEQFF
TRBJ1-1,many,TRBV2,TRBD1,TGTGCCAGCAGTGACGGACAGGGACGAACTGAAGCTTTCTTT,CASSDGQGRTEAFF
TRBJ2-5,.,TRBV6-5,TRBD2,TGTGCCAGCAGTTACTACCCCGGGACTACCCAAGAGACCCAGTACTTC,CASSYYPGTTQETQYF
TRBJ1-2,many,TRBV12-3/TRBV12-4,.,TGTGCCAGCAGTTCCGTGGACGGATTCTATGGCTACACCTTC,CASSSVDGFYGYTF
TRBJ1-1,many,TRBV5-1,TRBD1,TGCGCCAGCAGCCCGGACAGGATGAACACTGAAGCTTTCTTT,CASSPDRMNTEAFF
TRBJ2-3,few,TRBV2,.,TGTGCCAGCAGCCTGGGGCAGGCAACCTTCACAGATACGCAGTATTTT,CASSLGQATFTDTQYF
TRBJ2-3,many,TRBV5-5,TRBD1,TGTGCCAGCAGCCGGACAGGGGGCTTGGCAGATACGCAGTATTTT,CASSRTGGLADTQYF
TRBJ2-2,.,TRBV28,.,TGTGCCAGCAGTTTCCGTCTGGGGACCAACACCGGGGAGCTGTTTTTT,CASSFRLGTNTGELFF
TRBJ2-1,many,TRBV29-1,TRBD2,TGCAGCGTCCTCCTTGGGCTAGCGGGAGGGCCAGAGCAGTTCTTC,CSVLLGLAGGPEQFF
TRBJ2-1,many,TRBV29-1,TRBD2,TGCAGCGCACCTAGCGGGAGGATCGGCGAGCAGTTCTTC,CSAPSGRIGEQFF
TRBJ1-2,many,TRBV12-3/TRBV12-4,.,TGTGCCAGCAGTTTAAACGGCGGCCTCTATGGCTACACCTTC,CASSLNGGLYGYTF
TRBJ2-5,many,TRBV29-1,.,TGCAGCGTTGGTAAGGGTAGAGGGATCCAAGAGACCCAGTACTTC,CSVGKGRGIQETQYF
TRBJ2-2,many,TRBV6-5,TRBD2,TGTGCCAGCAGTTACTCGATGTGGGCTAGCGGGAGTAACACCGGGGAGCTGTTTTTT,CASSYSMWASGSNTGELFF
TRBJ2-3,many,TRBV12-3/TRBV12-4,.,TGTGCCAGCAGTTTACAATCAGATACGCAGTATTTT,CASSLQSDTQYF
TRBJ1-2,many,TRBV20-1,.,TGCAGTGCTAGAGAATACAGAGGACCCACTAACTATGGCTACACCTTC,CSAREYRGPTNYGYTF
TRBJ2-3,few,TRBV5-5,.,TGTGCCAGCATACCCCAGCGGGGCACAGATACGCAGTATTTT,CASIPQRGTDTQYF
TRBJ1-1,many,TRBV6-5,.,TGTGCCAGCAGTTACTCGCAGACGAACACTGAAGCTTTCTTT,CASSYSQTNTEAFF
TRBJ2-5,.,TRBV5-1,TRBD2,TGCGCCAGCAGCACGGGACTAGCGGGAGGGCCATATGGGACCCAGTACTTC,CASSTGLAGGPYGTQYF
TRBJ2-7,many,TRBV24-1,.,TGTGCCACCAGTGATTTCAGCGAGCAGTACTTC,CATSDFSEQYF
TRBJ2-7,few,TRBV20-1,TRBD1,TGCAGTGCTGGGGAGACAGGGGATCGCTACGAGCAGTACTTC,CSAGETGDRYEQYF
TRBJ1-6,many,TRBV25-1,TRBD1,TGTGCCAGCAGTGAGAATCCGGGACAGGGGGACTCACCCCTCCACTTT,CASSENPGQGDSPLHF
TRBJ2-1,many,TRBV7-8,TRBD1,TGTGCCAGCAGCCTCCGGGACAGGGGGCGACTAGCGTTTTACAATGAGCAGTTCTTC,CASSLRDRGRLAFYNEQFF
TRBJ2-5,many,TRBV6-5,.,TGTGCCAGCAGTTACTCAGGTGGACACGGCGAGACCCAGTACTTC,CASSYSGGHGETQYF
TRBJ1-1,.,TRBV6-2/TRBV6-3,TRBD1,TGTGCCAGCAAAAACAGGGGACCGAACACTGAAGCTTTCTTT,CASKNRGPNTEAFF
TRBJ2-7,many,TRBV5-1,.,TGCGCCAGCAGAGAACGGGACGAGGACTACGAGCAGTACTTC,CASRERDEDYEQYF
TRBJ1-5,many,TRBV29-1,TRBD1,TGCAGCGTTAGACAGGGGTTCAATCAGCCCCAGCATTTT,CSVRQGFNQPQHF
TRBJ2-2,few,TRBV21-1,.,TGTGCCAGCAGCAAAGCGAGGAGACAGGGGGACACCGGGGAGCTGTTTTTT,CASSKARRQGDTGELFF